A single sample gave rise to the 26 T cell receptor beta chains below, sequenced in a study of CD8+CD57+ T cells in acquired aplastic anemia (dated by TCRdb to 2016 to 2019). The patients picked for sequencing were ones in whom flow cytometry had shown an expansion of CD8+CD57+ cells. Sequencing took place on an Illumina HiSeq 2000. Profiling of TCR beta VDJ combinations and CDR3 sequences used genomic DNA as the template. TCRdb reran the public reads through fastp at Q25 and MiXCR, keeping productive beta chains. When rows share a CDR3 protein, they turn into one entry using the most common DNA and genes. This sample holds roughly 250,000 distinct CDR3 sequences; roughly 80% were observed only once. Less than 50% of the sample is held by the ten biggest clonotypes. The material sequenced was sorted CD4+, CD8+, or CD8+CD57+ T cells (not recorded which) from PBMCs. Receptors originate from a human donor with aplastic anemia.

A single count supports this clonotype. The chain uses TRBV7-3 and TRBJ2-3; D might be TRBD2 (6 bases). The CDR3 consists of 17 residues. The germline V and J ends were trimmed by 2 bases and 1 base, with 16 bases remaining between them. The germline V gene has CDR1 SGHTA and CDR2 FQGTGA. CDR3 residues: CASSLDGGVTGTDTQYF. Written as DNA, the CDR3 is TGTGCCAGCAGCTTAGATGGAGGGGTAACCGGCACAGATACGCAGTATTTT.

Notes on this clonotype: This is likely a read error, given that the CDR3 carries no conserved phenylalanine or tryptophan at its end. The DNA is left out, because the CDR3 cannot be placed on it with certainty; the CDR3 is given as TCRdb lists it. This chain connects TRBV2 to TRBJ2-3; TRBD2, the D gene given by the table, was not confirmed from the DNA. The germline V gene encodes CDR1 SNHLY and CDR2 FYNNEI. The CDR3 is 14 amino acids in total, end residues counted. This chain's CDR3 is CASSLARGTATQQY.

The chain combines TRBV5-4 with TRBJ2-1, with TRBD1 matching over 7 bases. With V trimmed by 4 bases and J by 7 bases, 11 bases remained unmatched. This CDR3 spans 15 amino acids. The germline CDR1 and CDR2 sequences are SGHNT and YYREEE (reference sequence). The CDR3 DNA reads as TGTGCCAGCAGCACCGGGACAGAGTTAGCGAATGAGCAGTTCTTC. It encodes CASSTGTELANEQFF.

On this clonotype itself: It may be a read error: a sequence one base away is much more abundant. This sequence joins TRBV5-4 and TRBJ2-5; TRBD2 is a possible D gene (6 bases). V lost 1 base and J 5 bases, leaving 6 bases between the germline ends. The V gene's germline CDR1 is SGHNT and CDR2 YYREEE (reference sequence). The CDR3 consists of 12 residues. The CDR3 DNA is TGTGCCAGCAGCTTGACTAGCGAGACCCAGTACTTC. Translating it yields CASSLTSETQYF.

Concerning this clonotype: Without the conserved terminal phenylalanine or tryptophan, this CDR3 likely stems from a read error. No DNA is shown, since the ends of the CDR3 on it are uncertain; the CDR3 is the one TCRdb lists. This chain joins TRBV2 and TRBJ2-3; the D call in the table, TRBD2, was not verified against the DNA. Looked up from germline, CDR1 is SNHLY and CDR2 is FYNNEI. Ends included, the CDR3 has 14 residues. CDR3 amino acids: CASSVGGVAEAHFV.

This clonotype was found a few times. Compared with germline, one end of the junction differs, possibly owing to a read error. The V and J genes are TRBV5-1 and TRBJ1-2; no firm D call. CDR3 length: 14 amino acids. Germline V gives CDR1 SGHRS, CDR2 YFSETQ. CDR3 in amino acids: CASRPDRANYGYTF. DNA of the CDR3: TGTGCCAGCAGACCGGACCGAGCTAACTATGGCTACACCTTC.

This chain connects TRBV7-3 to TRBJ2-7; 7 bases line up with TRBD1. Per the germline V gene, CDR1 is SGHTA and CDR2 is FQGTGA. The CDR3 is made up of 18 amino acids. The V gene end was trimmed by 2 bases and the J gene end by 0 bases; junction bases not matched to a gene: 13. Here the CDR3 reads CASSLPPDGTDLSYEQYV. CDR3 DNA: TGTGCCAGCAGCTTACCTCCAGACGGGACAGACCTCTCCTACGAGCAGTACGTC.

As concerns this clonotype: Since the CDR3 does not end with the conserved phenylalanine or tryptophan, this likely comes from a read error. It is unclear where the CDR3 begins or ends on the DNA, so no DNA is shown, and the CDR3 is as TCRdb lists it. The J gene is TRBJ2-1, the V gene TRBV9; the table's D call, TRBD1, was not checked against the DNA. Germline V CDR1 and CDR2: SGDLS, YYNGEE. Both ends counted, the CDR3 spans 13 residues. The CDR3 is CASSVGVSRNLPL.

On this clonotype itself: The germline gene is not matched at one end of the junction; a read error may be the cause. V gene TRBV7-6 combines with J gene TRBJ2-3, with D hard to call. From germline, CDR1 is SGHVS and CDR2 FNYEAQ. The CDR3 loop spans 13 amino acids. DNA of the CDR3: TGTACCAGCAGCTCAGCCCCCACCGATACGCAGTATTTT. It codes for CTSSSAPTDTQYF.

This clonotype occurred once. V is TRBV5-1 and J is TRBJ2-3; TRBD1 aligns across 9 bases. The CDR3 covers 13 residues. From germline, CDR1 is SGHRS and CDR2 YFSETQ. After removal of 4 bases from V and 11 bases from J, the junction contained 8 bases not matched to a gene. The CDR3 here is CASSEQGAGEQYF. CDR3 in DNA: TGCGCCAGCAGCGAACAGGGGGCTGGAGAGCAGTATTTT. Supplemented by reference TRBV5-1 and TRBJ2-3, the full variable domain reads KAGVTQTPRYLIKTRGQQVTLSCSPISGHRSVSWYQQTPGQGLQFLFEYFSETQRNKGNFPGRFSGRQFSNSRSEMNVSTLELGDSALYLCASSEQGAGEQYFGPGTRLTVL.

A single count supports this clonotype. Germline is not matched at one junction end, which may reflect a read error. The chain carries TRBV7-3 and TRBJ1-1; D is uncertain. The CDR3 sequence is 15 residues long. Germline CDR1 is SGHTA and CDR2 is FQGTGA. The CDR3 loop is CASSFVLRSNEEVFF. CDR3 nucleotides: TGTGCCAGCAGCTTCGTTCTGAGGTCCAACGAGGAAGTTTTCTTT.

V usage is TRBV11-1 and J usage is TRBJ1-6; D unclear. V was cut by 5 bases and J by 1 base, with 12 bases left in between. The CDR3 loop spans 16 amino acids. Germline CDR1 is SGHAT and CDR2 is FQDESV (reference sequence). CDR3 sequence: CASSAELTSYNSPLHF. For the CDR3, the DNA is TGTGCCAGCAGCGCCGAGCTTACATCCTATAATTCACCCCTCCACTTT.

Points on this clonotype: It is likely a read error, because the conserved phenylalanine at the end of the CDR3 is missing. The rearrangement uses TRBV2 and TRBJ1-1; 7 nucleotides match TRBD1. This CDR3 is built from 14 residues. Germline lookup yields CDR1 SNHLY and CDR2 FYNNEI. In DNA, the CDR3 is TGTGCCAGCAGCGAAGGGACAGTAAACACTGAAGCTTTCTGT. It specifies CASSEGTVNTEAFC.

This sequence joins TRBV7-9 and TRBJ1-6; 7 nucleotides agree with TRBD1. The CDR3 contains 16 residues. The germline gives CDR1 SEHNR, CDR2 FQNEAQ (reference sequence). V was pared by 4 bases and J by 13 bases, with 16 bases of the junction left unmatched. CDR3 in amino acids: CASSSGGLIYGYPLHF. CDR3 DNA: TGTGCCAGCAGCTCAGGGGGGCTAATTTATGGCTACCCCCTCCACTTT.

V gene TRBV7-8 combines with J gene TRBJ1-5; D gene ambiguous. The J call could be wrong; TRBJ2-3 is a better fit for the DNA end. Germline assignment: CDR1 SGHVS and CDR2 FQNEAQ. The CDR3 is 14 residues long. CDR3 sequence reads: CASSLADSTDTQYF. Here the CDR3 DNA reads TGTGCCAGCAGCTTAGCGGATAGTACCGATACGCAGTATTTT.

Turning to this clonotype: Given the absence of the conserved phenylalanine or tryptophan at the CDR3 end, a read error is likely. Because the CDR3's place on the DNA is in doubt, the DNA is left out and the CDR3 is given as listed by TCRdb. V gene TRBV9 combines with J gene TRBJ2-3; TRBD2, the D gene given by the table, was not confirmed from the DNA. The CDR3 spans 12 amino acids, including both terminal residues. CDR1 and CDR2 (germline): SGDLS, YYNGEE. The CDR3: CASSVEANPSGR.

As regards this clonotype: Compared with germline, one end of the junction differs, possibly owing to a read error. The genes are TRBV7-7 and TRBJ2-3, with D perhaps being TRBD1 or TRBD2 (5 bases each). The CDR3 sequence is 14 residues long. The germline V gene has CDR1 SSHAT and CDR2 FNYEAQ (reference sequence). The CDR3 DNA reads TGTGCTAGCAGCTTCCCCCCCGGGGCTCGTTTGAGCAGTTTT. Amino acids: CASSFPPGARLSSF.

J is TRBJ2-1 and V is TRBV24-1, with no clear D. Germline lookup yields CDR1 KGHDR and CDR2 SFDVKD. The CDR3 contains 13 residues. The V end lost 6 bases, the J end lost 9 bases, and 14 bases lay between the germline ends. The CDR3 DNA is TGTGCCACCAGTCATGGGCCTACTGCTGAGCAGTTCTTC. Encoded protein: CATSHGPTAEQFF.

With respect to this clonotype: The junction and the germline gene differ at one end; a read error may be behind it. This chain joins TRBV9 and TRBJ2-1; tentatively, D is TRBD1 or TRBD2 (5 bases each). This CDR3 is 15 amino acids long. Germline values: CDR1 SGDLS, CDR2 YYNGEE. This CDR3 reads CATSGTGASTDEQFF. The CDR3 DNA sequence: TGTGCCACCAGCGGAACAGGTGCTAGCACAGATGAGCAGTTCTTC.

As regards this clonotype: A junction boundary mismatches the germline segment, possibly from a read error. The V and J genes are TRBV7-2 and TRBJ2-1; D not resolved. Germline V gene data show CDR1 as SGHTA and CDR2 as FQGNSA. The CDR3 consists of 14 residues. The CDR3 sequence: CASSLADGHDAQSF. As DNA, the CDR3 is TGTGCCAGCAGTTTGGCGGATGGTCACGATGCGCAGTCTTTC. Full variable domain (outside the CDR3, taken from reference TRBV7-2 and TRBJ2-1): GAGVSQSPSNKVTEKGKDVELRCDPISGHTALYWYRQSLGQGLEFLIYFQGNSAPDKSGLPSDRFSAERTGGSVSTLTIQRTQQEDSAVYLCASSLADGHDAQSFGPGTRLTVL.

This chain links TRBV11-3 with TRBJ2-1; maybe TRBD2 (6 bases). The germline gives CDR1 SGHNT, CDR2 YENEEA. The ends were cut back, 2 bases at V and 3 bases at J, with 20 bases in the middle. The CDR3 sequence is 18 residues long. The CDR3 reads CASSLNVPRDSRYNEQFF. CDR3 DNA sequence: TGTGCCAGCAGCTTAAACGTCCCCCGGGACTCCCGCTACAATGAGCAGTTCTTC.

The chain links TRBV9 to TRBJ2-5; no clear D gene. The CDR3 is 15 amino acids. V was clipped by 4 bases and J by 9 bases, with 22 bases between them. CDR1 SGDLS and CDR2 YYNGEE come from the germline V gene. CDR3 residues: CASSLAHARNQPQYF. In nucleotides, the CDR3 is TGTGCCAGCAGCTTAGCCCACGCCCGAAATCAGCCCCAGTACTTC.

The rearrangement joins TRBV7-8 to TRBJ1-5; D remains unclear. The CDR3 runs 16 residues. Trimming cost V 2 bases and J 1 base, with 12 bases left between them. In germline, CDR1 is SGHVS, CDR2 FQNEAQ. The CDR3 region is CASSLNVPTSNQPQHF. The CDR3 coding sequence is TGTGCCAGCAGCTTAAATGTACCGACAAGCAATCAGCCCCAGCATTTT.

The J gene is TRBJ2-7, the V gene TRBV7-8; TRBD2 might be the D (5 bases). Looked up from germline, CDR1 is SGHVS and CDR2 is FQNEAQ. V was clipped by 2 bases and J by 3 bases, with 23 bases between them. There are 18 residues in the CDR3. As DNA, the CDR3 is TGTGCCAGCAGCTTACCGCCAGACGGGGATGCGCATTACTACGAGCAGTACGTC. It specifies CASSLPPDGDAHYYEQYV.

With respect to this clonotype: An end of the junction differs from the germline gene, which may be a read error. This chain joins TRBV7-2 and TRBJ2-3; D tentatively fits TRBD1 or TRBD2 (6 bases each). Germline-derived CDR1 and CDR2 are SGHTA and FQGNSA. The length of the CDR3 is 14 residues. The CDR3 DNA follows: TGTGCCAGCAGCTTAGCGGGGGGCGCCGACTTTGAGTACTTT. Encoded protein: CASSLAGGADFEYF.

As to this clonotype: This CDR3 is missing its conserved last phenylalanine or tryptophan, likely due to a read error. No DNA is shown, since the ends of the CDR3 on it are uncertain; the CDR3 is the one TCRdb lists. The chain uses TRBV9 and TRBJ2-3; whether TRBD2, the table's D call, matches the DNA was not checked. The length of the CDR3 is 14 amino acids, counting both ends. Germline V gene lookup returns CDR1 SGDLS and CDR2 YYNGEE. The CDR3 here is CASSGAGGGGYTYL.